This TCR beta chain was documented in a study of shared clonotypes between healthy human individuals (dated by TCRdb to 2019 to 2021). About the full investigation: Two women and a few men aged 18 to 49 years were included in the cohort. Each donor's leukapheresis produced roughly between roughly 0.94 and 9.5 billion PBMCs. To estimate repertoire size and how much clonotypes are shared between individuals, the study performed deep sequencing of blood TCR repertoires from 4 to 6 healthy adults. Libraries were prepared and TCR repertoires were sequenced by different laboratories using diverse techniques, in order to increase sequencing depth and limit assay-specific biases. Per donor, three plates each were used for CD4 naive and CD4 memory, two for CD8 naive, and one for CD8 memory.

TCR CDR3 regions were amplified from genomic DNA by multiplex PCR using the deep immunoSEQ assay. For each cell subset, the extracted genomic DNA was distributed evenly across all wells of several immunoSEQ 96-well plates, and each plate served as one replicate. For sorted subsets, around 200 ng genomic DNA, equal to tens of thousands of T cell genomes, was loaded into each replicate PCR. The purified libraries were quantified using a Qubit 3.0 fluorometer, sized with a Bioanalyzer 2100, and then quantified again using the KAPA Library Quantification kit. Every immunoSEQ 96-well plate was sequenced on a separate single-read 150-cycle Illumina NextSeq 550 flow cell. The authors processed their data as follows. Because only junctional sequences without quality scores were contained in the immunoSEQ output, filtering matching that applied to full-length reads could not be performed. To assign V/J genes and CDR3, sequences were annotated against IMGT germline references using PyIR, a Python wrapper for IgBLAST v1.9. Reads were removed for weak V/J assignments (E-value above 1e-6), missing CDR3, stop codons, out-of-frame junctions, or ambiguous translated residues. V3J clonotypes were defined by identical inferred V gene, J gene, and CDR3 amino acid sequence. Percentage overlap between repertoires was computed as shared unique clonotypes divided by the size of the smaller repertoire. Three approaches were used to assess repertoire richness: RTK rarefaction, the Chao1 estimator, and Recon v2.1 estimates of unobserved clonotypes. OLGA was used to compute generation probabilities for all TCRbeta clonotypes that the gDNA method yielded from a few donors. TCRdb carries this immuneACCESS record with in-frame sequences only. Its versions omit some clonotypes, under half of them owing to an unresolved V gene in the studies checked, with the rest unexplained. The V and J calls and clone size were taken over from that table, and D and trimming were inferred from the DNA. Counted in this sample were under 750,000 clones; 72% of them appeared once. The ten largest account for 1.8% of the sample.

Donors were healthy HIV-negative adults with no recently reported acute infections or vaccinations. Every donor was a Caucasian adult residing in Nashville, Tennessee, USA. CD4+ T cells were enriched by magnetic negative selection; naive cells were then positively selected on CD45RA, and the negative fraction formed the memory subset. Blood was collected by leukapheresis, and PBMCs were isolated by Ficoll-Histopaque density gradient centrifugation and then cryopreserved in liquid nitrogen vapor phase. Analytical flow cytometry was used to check the purity and quantity of each magnetically sorted T cell population. Each sorted fraction had its genomic DNA isolated and then quantified by UV absorbance on a Nanodrop 2000c. The germline V and J ends show losses of 5 bases and 1 base respectively, and no gene match explains 7 bases of the junction. The CDR3 covers 15 residues, taking in both the cysteine and the phenylalanine. Just the 45-base CDR3 DNA is kept, in frame starting at base 1. CDR1 SEHNR and CDR2 FQNEAQ are derived from the germline V gene (reference sequence).

General findings and caveats noted by the study authors: Sampling was restricted to blood, and TCR repertoires in tissue are likely to differ from TCR repertoires in blood. When several donors were compared, the shared fraction of clonotypes was around 4.6% for naive CD4, around 3.5% for naive CD8, 2% to 2.5% for memory CD4, and about 0.36% for memory CD8. Clonotypes shared by all four sorted-subset donors showed higher generation probabilities than non-shared clonotypes. Pairwise subsampling led to the expectation that sequencing depth would affect the degree of clonotype sharing among donors. Because the study included only a small number of donors, the genetic and exposure-history diversity represented was limited. Estimated clonotype richness was generally larger for naive than for memory subsets. Rarefaction of sorted-subset datasets indicated incomplete sequencing despite the large sequencing depth.

On this clone: Its antigen is currently not known. Base qualities are not at hand, and no much larger clone is one base apart.

The source of this sequence is a woman aged 30 to 39 in good health. The V gene is TRBV7-9 and the J gene is TRBJ2-5; a stretch of 7 junction bases matches TRBD1. Sequences were obtained from memory CD4+ T cells sorted from blood. Sample cell subset or site, as interpreted from the label and publication: CD45RA-negative fraction. The CDR3 here reads CASSPVGTVQETQYF. The nucleotides read TGTGCCAGCAGCCCAGTGGGGACAGTCCAAGAGACCCAGTACTTC. Reference TRBV7-9 and TRBJ2-5 proteins supply the regions before and after the CDR3; the full variable domain is: DTGVSQNPRHKITKRGQNVTFRCDPISEHNRLYWYRQTLGQGPEFLTYFQNEAQLEKSRLLSDRFSAERPKGSFSTLEIQRTEQGDSAMYLCASSPVGTVQETQYFGPGTRLLVL.